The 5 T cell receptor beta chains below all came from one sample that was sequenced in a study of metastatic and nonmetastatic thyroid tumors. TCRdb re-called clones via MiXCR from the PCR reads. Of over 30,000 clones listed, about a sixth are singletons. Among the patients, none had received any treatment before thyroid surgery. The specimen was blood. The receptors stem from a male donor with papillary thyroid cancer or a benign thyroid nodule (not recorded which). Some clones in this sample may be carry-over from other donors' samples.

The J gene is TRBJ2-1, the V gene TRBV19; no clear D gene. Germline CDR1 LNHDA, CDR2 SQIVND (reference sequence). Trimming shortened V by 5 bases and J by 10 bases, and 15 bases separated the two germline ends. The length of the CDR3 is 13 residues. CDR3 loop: CASSPRTLGEQFF. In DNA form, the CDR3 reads TGTGCCAGTAGTCCCCGAACCCTCGGGGAGCAGTTCTTC.

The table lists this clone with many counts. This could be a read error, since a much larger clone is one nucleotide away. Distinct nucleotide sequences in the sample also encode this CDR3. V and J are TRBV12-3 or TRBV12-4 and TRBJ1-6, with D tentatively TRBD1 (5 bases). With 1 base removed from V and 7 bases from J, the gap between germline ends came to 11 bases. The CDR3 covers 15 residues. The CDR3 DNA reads TGTGCCAGCAGTTTAGGAACAGGCTCGAATTCACCCCTCCACTTT. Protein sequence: CASSLGTGSNSPLHF.

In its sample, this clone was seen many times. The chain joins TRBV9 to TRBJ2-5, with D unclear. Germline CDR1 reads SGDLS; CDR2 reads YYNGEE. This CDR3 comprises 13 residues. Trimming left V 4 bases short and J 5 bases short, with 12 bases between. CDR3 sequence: CASSPPRRETQYF. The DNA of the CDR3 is TGTGCCAGCAGCCCGCCCAGAAGGGAGACCCAGTACTTC. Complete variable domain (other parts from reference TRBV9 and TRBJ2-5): DSGVTQTPKHLITATGQRVTLRCSPRSGDLSVYWYQQSLDQGLQFLIQYYNGEERAKGNILERFSAQQFPDLHSELNLSSLELGDSALYFCASSPPRRETQYFGPGTRLLVL.

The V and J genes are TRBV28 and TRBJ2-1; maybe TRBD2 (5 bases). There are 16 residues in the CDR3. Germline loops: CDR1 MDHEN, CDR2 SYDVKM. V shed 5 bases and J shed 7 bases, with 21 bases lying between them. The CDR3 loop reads CASSPLASFRFNEQFF. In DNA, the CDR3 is TGTGCCAGCAGTCCTCTTGCTAGCTTTCGTTTTAATGAGCAGTTCTTC.

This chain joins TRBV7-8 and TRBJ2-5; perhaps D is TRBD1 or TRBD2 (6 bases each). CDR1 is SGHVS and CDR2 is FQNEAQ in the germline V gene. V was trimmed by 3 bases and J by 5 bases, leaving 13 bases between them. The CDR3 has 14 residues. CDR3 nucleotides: TGTGCCAGCAGCTTCTATGGGGGGCCTGAGACCCAGTACTTC. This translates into CASSFYGGPETQYF.